The TCR beta chain under discussion was sequenced for a study of cytomegalovirus exposure and HLA in healthy donors. Worth noting for this clone: Its cognate antigen is unknown.

Each donor was nominally healthy when sampled (though unrecorded immune exposures were likely). Researchers ran the PCR with 60 Vbeta and 13 Jbeta primers. Original analysis: In a later analysis, of 80 million or so unique beta chains, some 10 million appeared in at least two donors. TCRdb's table, derived via immunoSEQ multiplex PCR, lists solely in-frame clones and lacks some. For V, J and clone size, that table is used; D and trimming come from the DNA. Its table lists around 200,000 clones. From germline, CDR1 is GTSNPN and CDR2 SVGIG (reference sequence). CDR3 length: 14 amino acids. Notes on the study in general: The classifier, whose performance was assessed in both the original and validation cohorts, reportedly diagnosed cytomegalovirus status with high specificity and sensitivity. DRB1 showed the most TCR associations and HLA-C the fewest in a later analysis, as rates varied by HLA locus.

This clonotype was sampled from a woman between 25 and 40 years old in good health and CMV-seropositive. The chain joins TRBV30 to TRBJ2-5; TRBD2 agrees at 8 bases. Near its end, the DNA agrees better with TRBJ2-7, so the J call may be wrong. Sequencing used PBMCs. CDR3 region: CAWSPGGVTYEQYF. CDR3 DNA: TGTGCCTGGAGCCCCGGGGGGGTCACCTACGAGCAGTACTTC.